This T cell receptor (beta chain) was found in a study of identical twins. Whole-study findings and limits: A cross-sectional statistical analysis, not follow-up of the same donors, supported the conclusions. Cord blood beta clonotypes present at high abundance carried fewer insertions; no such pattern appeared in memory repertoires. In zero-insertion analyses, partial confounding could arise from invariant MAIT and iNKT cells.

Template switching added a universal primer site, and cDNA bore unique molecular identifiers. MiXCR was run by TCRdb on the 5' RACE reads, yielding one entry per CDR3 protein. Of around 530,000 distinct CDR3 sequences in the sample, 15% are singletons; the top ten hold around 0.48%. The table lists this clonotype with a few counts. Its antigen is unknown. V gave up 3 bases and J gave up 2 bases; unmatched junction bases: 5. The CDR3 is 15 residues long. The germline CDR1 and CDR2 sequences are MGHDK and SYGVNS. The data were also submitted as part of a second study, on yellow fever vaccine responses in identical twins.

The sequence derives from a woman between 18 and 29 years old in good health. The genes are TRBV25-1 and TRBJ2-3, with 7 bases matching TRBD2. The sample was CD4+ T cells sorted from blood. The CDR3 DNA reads TGTGCCAGCAGTGATATCGGGAGGCCCACAGATACGCAGTATTTT. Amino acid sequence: CASSDIGRPTDTQYF. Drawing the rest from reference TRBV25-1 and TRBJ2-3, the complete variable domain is EADIYQTPRYLVIGTGKKITLECSQTMGHDKMYWYQQDPGMELHLIHYSYGVNSTEKGDLSSESTVSRIRTEHFPLTLESARPSHTSQYLCASSDIGRPTDTQYFGPGTRLTVL.